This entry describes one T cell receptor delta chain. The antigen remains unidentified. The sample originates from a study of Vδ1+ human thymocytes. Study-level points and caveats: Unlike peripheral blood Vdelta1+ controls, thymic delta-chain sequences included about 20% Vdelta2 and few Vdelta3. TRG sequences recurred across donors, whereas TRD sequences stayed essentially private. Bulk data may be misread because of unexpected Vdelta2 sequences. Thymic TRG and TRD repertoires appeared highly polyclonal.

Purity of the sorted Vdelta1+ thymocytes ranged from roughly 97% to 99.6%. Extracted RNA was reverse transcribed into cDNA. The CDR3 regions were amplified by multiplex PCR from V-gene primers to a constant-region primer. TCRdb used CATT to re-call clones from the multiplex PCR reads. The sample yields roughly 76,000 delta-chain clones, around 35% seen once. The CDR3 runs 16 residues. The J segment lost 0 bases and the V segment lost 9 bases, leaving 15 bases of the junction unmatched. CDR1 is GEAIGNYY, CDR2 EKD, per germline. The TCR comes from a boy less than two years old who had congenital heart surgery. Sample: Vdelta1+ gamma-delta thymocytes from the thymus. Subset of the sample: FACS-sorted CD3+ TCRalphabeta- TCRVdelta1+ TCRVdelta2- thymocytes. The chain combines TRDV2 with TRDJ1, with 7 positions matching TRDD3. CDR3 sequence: CATLPGDPAYTDKLIF. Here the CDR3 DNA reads TGTGCCACCCTACCGGGGGATCCGGCGTACACCGATAAACTCATCTTT.